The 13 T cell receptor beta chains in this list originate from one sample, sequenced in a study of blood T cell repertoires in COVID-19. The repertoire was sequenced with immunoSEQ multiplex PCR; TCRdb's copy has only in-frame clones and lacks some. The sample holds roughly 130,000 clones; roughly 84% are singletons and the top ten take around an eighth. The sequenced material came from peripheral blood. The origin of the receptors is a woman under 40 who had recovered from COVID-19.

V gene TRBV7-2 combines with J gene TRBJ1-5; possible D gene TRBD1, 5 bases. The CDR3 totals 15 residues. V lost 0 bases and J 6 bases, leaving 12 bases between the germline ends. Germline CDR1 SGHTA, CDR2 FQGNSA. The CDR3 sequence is CASSLAVTQGQPQHF. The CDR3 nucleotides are TGTGCCAGCAGCTTAGCGGTTACCCAGGGTCAGCCCCAGCATTTT. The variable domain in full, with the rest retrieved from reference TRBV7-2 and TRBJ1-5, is GAGVSQSPSNKVTEKGKDVELRCDPISGHTALYWYRQSLGQGLEFLIYFQGNSAPDKSGLPSDRFSAERTGGSVSTLTIQRTQQEDSAVYLCASSLAVTQGQPQHFGDGTRLSIL.

The CDR3 sequence: CASSLQGGTGGPNTEAFF. CDR3 DNA sequence: TGTGCCAGCAGCTTACAGGGGGGGACAGGGGGCCCCAACACTGAAGCTTTCTTT. The chain has TRBV11-2 and TRBJ1-1; 12 bases are a match to TRBD1. This CDR3 is 18 amino acids long. Germline assignment: CDR1 SGHAT and CDR2 FQNNGV. V was clipped by 2 bases and J by 2 bases; unmatched bases: 9. The variable domain in full, completed from reference TRBV11-2 and TRBJ1-1, reads EAGVAQSPRYKIIEKRQSVAFWCNPISGHATLYWYQQILGQGPKLLIQFQNNGVVDDSQLPKDRFSAERLKGVDSTLKIQPAKLEDSAVYLCASSLQGGTGGPNTEAFFGQGTRLTVV.

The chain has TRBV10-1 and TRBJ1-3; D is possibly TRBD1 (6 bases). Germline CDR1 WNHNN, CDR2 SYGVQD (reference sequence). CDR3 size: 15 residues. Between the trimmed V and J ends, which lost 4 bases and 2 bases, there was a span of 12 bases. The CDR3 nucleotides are TGCGCCAGCAGTGGGACAGAAGACCCTGGAAACACCATATATTTT. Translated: CASSGTEDPGNTIYF.

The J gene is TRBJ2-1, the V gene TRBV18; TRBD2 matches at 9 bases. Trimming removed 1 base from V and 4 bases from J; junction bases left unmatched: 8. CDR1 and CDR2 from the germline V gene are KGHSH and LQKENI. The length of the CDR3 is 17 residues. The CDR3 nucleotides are TGTGCCAGCTCACCACGCGGGGGGGCCCCAACTTACAATGAGCAGTTCTTC. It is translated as CASSPRGGAPTYNEQFF.

CDR3 sequence reads: CASSSSAGTRSMNTEAFF. The CDR3 region has the DNA TGTGCCAGCAGCTCCTCGGCCGGGACAAGATCCATGAACACTGAAGCTTTCTTT. The chain recombines TRBV7-9 with TRBJ1-1; tentative D call: TRBD1 (6 bases). Trimming removed 4 bases at V and 0 bases at J, with 21 bases between. Germline V gene data show CDR1 as SEHNR and CDR2 as FQNEAQ (reference sequence). The CDR3 is made up of 18 amino acids.

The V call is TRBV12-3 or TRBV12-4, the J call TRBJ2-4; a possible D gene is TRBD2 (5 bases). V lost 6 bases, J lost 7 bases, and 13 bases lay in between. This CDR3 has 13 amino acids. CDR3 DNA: TGTGCCAGCAGCCGAACTAGTTGGAACATTCAGTACTTC. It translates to CASSRTSWNIQYF.

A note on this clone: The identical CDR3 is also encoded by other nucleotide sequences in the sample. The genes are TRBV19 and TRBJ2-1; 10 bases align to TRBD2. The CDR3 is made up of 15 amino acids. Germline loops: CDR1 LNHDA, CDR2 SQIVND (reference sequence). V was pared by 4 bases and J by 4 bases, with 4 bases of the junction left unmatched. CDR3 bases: TGTGCCAGTAGTACCGGGACTAGCGCGTACAATGAGCAGTTCTTC. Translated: CASSTGTSAYNEQFF.

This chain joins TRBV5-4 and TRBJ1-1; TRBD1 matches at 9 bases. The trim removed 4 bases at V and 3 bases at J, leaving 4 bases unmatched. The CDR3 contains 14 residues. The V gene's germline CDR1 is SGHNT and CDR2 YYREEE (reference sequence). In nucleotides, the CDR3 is TGTGCCAGCAGCCCCCGGGACAGGGACACTGAAGCTTTCTTT. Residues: CASSPRDRDTEAFF. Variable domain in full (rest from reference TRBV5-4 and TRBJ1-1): ETGVTQSPTHLIKTRGQQVTLRCSSQSGHNTVSWYQQALGQGPQFIFQYYREEENGRGNFPPRFSGLQFPNYSSELNVNALELDDSALYLCASSPRDRDTEAFFGQGTRLTVV.

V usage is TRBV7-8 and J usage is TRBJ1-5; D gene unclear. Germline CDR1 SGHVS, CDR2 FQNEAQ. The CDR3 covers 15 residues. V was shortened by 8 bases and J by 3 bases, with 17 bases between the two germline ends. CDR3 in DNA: TGTGCCAGCTTCCCTAGGAGTCCCGTCAATCAGCCCCAGCATTTT. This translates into CASFPRSPVNQPQHF.

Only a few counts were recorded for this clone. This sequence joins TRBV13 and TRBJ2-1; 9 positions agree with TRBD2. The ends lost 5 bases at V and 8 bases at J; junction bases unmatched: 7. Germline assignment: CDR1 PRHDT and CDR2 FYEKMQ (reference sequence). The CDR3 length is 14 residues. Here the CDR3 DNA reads TGTGCCAGCAGCCGTAGCGGGACTAGCTATGAGCAGTTCTTC. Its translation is CASSRSGTSYEQFF.

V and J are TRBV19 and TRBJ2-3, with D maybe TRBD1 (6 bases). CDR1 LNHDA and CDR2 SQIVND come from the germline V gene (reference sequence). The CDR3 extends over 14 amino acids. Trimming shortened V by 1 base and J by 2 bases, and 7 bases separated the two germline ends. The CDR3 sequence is CASSIGTATDTQYF. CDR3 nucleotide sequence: TGTGCCAGTAGTATAGGGACAGCCACAGATACGCAGTATTTT.

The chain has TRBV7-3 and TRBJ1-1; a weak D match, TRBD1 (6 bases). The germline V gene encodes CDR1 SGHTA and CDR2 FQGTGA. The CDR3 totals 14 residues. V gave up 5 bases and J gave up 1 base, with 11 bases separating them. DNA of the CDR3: TGTGCCAGCAGCGCCTCGGGACAGAACACTGAAGCTTTCTTT. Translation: CASSASGQNTEAFF.

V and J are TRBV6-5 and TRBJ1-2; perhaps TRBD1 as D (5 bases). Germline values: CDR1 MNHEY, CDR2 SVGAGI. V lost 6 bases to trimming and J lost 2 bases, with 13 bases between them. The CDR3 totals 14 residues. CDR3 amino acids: CASSYRTRNYGYTF. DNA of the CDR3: TGTGCCAGCAGCTACAGGACAAGGAACTATGGCTACACCTTC.